This T cell receptor (beta chain) was recovered during a study of cytomegalovirus exposure and HLA in healthy donors. Note on this clone: One junction end disagrees with the germline gene, perhaps due to a read error.

Primers: 60 Vbeta forward and 13 Jbeta reverse. Assay: immunoSEQ multiplex PCR; the TCRdb copy retains only in-frame clones and omits some. The repertoire holds 150,000 to 200,000 clones, around 75% seen once, with about 0.36% in the top ten. Sequencing input: PBMCs. The TCR comes from a male donor in good health and CMV-seropositive.

DNA for the CDR3: TGTTCCAGCAGCTTAGCCGGGGAGGTCTATGGCTACACCTTC. It codes for CSSSLAGEVYGYTF. The J gene is TRBJ1-2, the V gene TRBV7-9, with D hard to call. The CDR3 spans 14 residues. CDR1 and CDR2 from the germline V gene are SEHNR and FQNEAQ (reference sequence).